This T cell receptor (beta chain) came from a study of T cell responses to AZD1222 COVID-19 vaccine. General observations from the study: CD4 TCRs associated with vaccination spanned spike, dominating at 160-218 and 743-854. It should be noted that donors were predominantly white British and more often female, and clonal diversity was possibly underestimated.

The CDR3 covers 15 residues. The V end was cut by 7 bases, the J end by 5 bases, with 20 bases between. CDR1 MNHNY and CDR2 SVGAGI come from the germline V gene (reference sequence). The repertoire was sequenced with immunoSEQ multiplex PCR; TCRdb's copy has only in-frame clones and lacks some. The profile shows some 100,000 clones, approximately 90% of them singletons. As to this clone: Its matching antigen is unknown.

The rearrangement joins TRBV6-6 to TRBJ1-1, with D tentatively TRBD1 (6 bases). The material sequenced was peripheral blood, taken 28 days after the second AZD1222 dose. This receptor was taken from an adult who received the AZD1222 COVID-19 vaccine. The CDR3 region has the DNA TGTGCCAGCAACGGAGGGGGGCGCGAGGTAACTGAAGCTTTCTTT. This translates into CASNGGGREVTEAFF.